This TCR beta chain was profiled in a study of TIL therapy for anti-PD-1-resistant metastatic lung cancer (dated by TCRdb to the early 2020s). Background for the entire study: Before any PD-1/PD-L1 blockade was given, tumors were harvested, nivolumab was then administered, and patients who progressed went on to receive lymphodepletion, an infusion of expanded TIL, and IL-2. A median non-synonymous tumor mutation burden of more than 1.2 mutations per megabase was determined across the cohort by whole-exome sequencing. The cohort was composed predominantly of lung adenocarcinoma, with four EGFR-mutant and two ALK-rearranged tumors included, and half of patients were identified as current or former smokers. T cell receptor beta sequencing of tumor and peripheral blood served to follow clonotypes across the tumor, the expanded TIL product, and serial blood samples. A median age of approximately 50 years (range about 35-85) and a median tumor PD-L1 proportion score of approximately 6.1% were recorded among enrolled patients. Points the paper makes about the study in general: The study protocol defined all tumor marker inferences as exploratory. Because the cohort was highly selected, with more treatment-naive, never-smoker and oncogene-addicted patients than is typical, generalizability is limited. Clonotypes from the infused TIL partially replaced the baseline peripheral repertoire and then declined over months, and persistence showed no apparent association with response.

On this clone itself: This clone's antigen is unknown. Per-base quality was not reported, and no clone a single base away is much larger than it.

The sample's time point, from its label and the paper: pre-treatment sample, taken before nivolumab and TIL therapy. Adults with stage 4 NSCLC were enrolled in a dual-center phase I trial from late 2017 to January 2020. Samples came from a single-arm, open-label phase I trial of tumor-infiltrating lymphocyte therapy with nivolumab in advanced non-small cell lung cancer. Blood mononuclear cells from EDTA tubes were separated on a Ficoll gradient and snap-frozen as pellets, and DNA was extracted from the cells using a Qiagen mini-prep kit. TCR beta CDR3 regions were amplified from genomic DNA by bias-controlled multiplex PCR with the immunoSEQ v3 hsTCRB kit. The TCR libraries were sequenced on an Illumina NextSeq 500 to around 1.9 million read pairs for survey level or about 5-6.5 million read pairs for deep level. Processing in the source paper ran as follows. Clonality was reported by immunoSEQ Analyzer software, which also assigned V, D and J genes and filtered out non-productive sequences. To compare repertoires between infused TIL and blood, productive Simpson clonality was used along with the Morisita overlap index of productive TRB rearrangements. The absolute count of a clonotype in blood was estimated by multiplying the lymphocyte count by the CD3+ fraction and by the productive frequency of the clone. Here the immuneACCESS table is served through TCRdb, limited to in-frame sequences with V and J called. Missing clones are a known gap in these copies; in checked studies unresolved V genes cover under half, and the rest lacks a known reason. V and J calls and clone size are as listed in that table; D and trimming were resolved from the DNA. For this sample the table gives 20,000 or so clones, of which around 82% were detected only once. About 2.3% of the sample is in the top ten clones.

The source of this sequence is a person aged 25-85 years with non-small cell lung cancer. The sample in question was blood, obtained at baseline.

The DNA sequence reads TGTGCCAGCAGCCCGTGGTTGCGGGGGCTAGAGACCCAGTACTTC. This translates into CASSPWLRGLETQYF. Rearrangement joined TRBV7-2 to TRBJ2-5; matching of 7 bases hints at TRBD2 as the D gene. Cut back by 5 bases and 4 bases, the V and J ends lie 17 bases apart. Via the germline V gene, CDR1 is SGHTA and CDR2 FQGNSA. Reading from cysteine to phenylalanine, the CDR3 counts 15 amino acids. The CDR3 DNA has 45 bases and is translated from base 1.